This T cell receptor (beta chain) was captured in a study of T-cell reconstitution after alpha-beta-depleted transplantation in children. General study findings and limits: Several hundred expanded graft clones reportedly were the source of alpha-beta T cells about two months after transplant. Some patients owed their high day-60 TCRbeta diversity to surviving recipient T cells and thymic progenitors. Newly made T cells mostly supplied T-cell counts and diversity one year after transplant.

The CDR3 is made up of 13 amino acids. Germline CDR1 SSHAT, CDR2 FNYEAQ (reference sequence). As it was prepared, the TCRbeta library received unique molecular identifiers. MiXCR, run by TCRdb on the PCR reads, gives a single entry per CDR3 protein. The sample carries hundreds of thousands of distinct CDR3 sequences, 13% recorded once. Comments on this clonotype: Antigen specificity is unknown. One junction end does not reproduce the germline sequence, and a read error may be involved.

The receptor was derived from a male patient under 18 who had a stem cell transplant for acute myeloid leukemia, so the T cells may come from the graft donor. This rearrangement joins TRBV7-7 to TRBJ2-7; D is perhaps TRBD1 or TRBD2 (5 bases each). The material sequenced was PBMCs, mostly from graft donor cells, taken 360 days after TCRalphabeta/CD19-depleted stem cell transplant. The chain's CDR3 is CASSPRAGSEQYF. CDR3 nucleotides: TGTGCTAGCAGCCCTCGGGCAGGGAGCGAGCAGTACTTC. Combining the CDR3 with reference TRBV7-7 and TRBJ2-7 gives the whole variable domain GAGVSQSPRYKVTKRGQDVTLRCDPISSHATLYWYQQALGQGPEFLTYFNYEAQPDKSGLPSDRFSAERPEGSISTLTIQRTEQRDSAMYRCASSPRAGSEQYFGPGTRLTVT.